This T cell receptor (beta chain) was observed in a study of human T cells and chemical hapten exposure. Study-level information: The patch tests put 0.01% DPC on the skin of the upper back and were read 6 days later. Slight differences in pooled library volume were the main source of varying TCR yields across samples. Study-wide findings and caveats: Sensitizing with DPC caused no change in TCRs above 1 in 1000 frequency.

Trimming cost V 5 bases and J 5 bases; bases outside gene matches: 8. Germline CDR1 is MNHNY and CDR2 is SVGAGI (reference sequence). The CDR3 spans 14 residues. This clonotype was picked up many times. Its specificity is unknown. MiXCR, applied by TCRdb to the RACE reads, yields one record per CDR3 protein. The table has roughly 380,000 distinct CDR3 sequences, 5% to 6.5% seen once. Sample time point: pre-sensitization, week 0. Specified treatment: therapeutic diphenylcyclopropenone sensitization with weekly scalp DPC. The material sequenced was whole blood, taken in connection with sensitization to the hapten diphenylcyclopropenone (DPC). The V and J genes are TRBV6-6 and TRBJ1-1; TRBD1 matches 7 bases. This clonotype originated in a woman between 45 and 65 years old with alopecia areata. Some clones in this sample may be carry-over from other donors' samples. CDR3 nucleotides: TGTGCCAGCAGTGCCCCGACAGGGCAAACTGAAGCTTTCTTT. It is translated as CASSAPTGQTEAFF.